Here is one T cell receptor beta chain with its context. The sample comes from a study of T cell changes during pregnancy in multiple sclerosis. CDR1 and CDR2 (germline): SEHNR, FQNEAQ (reference sequence). V was cut by 5 bases and J by 0 bases, with 11 bases left in between. This CDR3 is built from 15 residues. Sequenced by immunoSEQ multiplex PCR; TCRdb stores in-frame clones only, minus some. The table has 90,000 to 120,000 clones, more than 85% seen once. The source of this sequence is a female donor with multiple sclerosis, enrolled in a pregnancy study. The sequenced sample was peripheral blood, obtained after pregnancy. V usage is TRBV7-9 and J usage is TRBJ2-1; D is unclear. The CDR3 sequence: CASSPPLSSYNEQFF. The CDR3 DNA follows: TGTGCCAGCAGCCCCCCGTTGAGCTCCTACAATGAGCAGTTCTTC.